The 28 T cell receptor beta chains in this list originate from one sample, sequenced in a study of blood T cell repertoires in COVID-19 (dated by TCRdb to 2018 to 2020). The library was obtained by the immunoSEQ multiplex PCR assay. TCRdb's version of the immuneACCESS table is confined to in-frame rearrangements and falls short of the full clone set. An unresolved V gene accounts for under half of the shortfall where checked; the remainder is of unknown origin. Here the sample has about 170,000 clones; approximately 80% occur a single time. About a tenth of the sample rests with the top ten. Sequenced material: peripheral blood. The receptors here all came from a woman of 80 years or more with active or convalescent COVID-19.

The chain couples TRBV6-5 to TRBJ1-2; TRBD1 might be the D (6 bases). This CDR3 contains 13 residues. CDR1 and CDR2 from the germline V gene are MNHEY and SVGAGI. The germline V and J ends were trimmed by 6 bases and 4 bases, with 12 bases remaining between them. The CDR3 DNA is TGTGCCAGCAGGGCAGGGGCCGGCTATGGCTACACCTTC. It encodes CASRAGAGYGYTF.

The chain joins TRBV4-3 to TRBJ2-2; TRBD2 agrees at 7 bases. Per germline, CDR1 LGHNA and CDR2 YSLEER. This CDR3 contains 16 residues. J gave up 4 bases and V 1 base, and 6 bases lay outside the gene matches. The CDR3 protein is CASSQARDYLTGELFF. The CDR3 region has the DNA TGCGCCAGCAGCCAAGCCAGGGACTACCTCACCGGGGAGCTGTTTTTT.

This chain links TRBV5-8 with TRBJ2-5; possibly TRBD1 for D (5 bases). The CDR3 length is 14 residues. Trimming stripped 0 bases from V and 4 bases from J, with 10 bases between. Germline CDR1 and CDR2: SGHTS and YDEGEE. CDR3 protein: CASSLGQGAETQYF. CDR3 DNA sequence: TGTGCCAGCAGCTTGGGGCAGGGCGCAGAGACCCAGTACTTC.

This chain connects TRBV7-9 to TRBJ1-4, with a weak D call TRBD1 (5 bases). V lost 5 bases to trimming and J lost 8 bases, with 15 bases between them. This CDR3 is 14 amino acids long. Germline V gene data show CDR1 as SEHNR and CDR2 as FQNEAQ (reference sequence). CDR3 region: CASSPSGGREKLFF. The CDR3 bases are TGTGCCAGCAGCCCCTCGGGGGGTCGGGAAAAACTGTTTTTT.

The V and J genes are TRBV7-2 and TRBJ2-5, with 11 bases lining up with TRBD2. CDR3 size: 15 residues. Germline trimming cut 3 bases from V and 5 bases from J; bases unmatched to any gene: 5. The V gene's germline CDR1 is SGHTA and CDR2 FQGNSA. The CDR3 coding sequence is TGTGCCAGCAGCTTCCTAGCGGGGGGCGGGGAGACCCAGTACTTC. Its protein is CASSFLAGGGETQYF.

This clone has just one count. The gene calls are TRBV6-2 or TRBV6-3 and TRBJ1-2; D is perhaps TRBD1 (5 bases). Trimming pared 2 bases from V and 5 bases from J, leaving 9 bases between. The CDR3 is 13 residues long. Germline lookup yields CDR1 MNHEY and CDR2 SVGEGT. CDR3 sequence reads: CASSYPTVYGYTF. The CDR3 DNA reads TGTGCCAGCAGTTACCCGACAGTTTATGGCTACACCTTC.

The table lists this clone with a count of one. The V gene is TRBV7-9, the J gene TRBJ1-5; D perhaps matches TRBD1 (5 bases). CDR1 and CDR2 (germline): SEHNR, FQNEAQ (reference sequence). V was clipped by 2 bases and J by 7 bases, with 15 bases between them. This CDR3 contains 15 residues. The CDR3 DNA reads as TGTGCCAGCAGCTTATCTGGGGGGGGAGGCCAGCCCCAGCATTTT. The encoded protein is CASSLSGGGGQPQHF.

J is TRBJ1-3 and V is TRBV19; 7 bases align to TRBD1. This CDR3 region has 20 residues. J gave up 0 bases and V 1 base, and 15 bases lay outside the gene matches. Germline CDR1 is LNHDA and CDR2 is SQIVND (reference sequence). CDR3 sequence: CASSIGTRTNRGNSGNTIYF. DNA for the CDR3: TGTGCCAGTAGTATAGGAACCCGAACGAACAGGGGAAACTCTGGAAACACCATATATTTT.

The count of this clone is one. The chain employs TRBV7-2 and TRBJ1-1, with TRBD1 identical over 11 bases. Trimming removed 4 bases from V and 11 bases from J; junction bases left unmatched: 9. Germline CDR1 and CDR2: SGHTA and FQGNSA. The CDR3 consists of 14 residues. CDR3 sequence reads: CASSSGQGATKAFF. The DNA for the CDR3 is TGTGCCAGCAGCTCCGGACAGGGGGCGACTAAGGCTTTCTTT. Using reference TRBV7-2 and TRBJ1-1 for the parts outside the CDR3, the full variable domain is GAGVSQSPSNKVTEKGKDVELRCDPISGHTALYWYRQSLGQGLEFLIYFQGNSAPDKSGLPSDRFSAERTGGSVSTLTIQRTQQEDSAVYLCASSSGQGATKAFFGQGTRLTVV.

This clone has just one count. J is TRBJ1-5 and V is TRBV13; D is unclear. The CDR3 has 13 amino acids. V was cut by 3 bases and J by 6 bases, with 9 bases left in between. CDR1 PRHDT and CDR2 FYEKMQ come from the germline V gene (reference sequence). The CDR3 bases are TGTGCCAGCAGCTTCATAGGGAGTCAGCCCCAGCATTTT. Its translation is CASSFIGSQPQHF.

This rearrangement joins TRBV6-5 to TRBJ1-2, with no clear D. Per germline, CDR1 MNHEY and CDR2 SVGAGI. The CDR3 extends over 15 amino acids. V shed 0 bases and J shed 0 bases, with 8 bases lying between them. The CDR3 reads CASSYSERANYGYTF. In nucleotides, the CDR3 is TGTGCCAGCAGTTACTCGGAGCGTGCTAACTATGGCTACACCTTC.

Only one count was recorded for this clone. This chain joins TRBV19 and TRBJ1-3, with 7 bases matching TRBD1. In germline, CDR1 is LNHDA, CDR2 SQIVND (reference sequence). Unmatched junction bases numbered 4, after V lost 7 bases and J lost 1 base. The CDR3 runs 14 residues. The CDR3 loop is CASTEQGSGNTIYF. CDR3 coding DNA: TGTGCCAGTACCGAACAGGGGTCTGGAAACACCATATATTTT. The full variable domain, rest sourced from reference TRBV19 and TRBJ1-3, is DGGITQSPKYLFRKEGQNVTLSCEQNLNHDAMYWYRQDPGQGLRLIYYSQIVNDFQKGDIAEGYSVSREKKESFPLTVTSAQKNPTAFYLCASTEQGSGNTIYFGEGSWLTVV.

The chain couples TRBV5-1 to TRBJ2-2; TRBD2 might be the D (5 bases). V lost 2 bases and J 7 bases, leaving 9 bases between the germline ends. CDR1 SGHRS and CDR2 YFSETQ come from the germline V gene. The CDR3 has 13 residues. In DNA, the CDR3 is TGCGCCAGCAGCTTAGCCGAGGGCGGGGAGCTGTTTTTT. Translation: CASSLAEGGELFF.

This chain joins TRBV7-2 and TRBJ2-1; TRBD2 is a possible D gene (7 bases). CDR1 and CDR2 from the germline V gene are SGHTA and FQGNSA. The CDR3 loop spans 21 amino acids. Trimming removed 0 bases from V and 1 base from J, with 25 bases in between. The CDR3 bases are TGTGCCAGCAGCTTAGCGGCGTGGGGGGGGGCCCGGGGCGAGTCCTACAATGAGCAGTTCTTC. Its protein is CASSLAAWGGARGESYNEQFF.

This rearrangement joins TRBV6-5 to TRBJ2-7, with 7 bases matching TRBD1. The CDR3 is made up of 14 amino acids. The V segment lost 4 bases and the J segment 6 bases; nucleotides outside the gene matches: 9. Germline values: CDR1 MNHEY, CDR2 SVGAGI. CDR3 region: CASSSPGGGREQYF. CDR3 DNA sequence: TGTGCCAGCAGTTCTCCAGGGGGTGGTCGCGAGCAGTACTTC.

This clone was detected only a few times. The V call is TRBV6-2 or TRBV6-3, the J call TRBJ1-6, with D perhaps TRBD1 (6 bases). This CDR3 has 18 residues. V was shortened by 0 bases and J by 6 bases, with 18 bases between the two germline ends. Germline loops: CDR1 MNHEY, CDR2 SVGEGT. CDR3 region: CASSYSSGRGFGNSPLHF. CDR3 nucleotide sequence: TGTGCCAGCAGTTACTCGTCGGGCAGGGGTTTCGGTAATTCACCCCTCCACTTT.

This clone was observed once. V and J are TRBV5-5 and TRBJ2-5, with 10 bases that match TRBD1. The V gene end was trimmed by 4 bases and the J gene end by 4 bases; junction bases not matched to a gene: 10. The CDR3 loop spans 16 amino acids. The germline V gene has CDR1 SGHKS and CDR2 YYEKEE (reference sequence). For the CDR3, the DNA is TGTGCCAGCAGCATATCCGGGACAGGGGCTTTAGAGACCCAGTACTTC. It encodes CASSISGTGALETQYF.

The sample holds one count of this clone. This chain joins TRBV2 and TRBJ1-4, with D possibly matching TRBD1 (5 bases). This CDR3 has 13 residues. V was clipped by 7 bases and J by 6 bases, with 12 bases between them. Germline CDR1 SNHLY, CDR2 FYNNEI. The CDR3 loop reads CASTARADEKLFF. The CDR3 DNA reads TGTGCCAGCACTGCCAGGGCCGATGAAAAACTGTTTTTT. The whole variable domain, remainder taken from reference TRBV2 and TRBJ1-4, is EPEVTQTPSHQVTQMGQEVILRCVPISNHLYFYWYRQILGQKVEFLVSFYNNEISEKSEIFDDQFSVERPDGSNFTLKIRSTKLEDSAMYFCASTARADEKLFFGSGTQLSVL.

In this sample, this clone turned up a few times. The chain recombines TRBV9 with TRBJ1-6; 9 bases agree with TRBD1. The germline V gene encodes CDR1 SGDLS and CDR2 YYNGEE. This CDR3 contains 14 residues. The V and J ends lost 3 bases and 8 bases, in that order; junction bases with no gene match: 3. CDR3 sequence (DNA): TGTGCCAGCAGCGCACAGGGGGCAGATTCACCCCTCCACTTT. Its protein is CASSAQGADSPLHF. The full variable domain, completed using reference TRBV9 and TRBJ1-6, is DSGVTQTPKHLITATGQRVTLRCSPRSGDLSVYWYQQSLDQGLQFLIQYYNGEERAKGNILERFSAQQFPDLHSELNLSSLELGDSALYFCASSAQGADSPLHFGNGTRLTVT.

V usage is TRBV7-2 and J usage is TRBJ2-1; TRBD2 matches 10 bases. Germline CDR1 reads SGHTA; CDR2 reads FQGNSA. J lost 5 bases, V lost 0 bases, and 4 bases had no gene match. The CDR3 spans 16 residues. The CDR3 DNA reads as TGTGCCAGCAGCTTAGCGCAGCGGGGGGGGAACAATGAGCAGTTCTTC. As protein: CASSLAQRGGNNEQFF.

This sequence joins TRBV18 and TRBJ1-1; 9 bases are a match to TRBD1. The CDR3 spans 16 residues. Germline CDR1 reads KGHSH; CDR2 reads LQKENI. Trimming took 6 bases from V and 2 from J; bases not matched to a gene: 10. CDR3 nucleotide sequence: TGTGCCAGCTCCCCCGGAACAGGGGGCATCAACACTGAAGCTTTCTTT. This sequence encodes CASSPGTGGINTEAFF.

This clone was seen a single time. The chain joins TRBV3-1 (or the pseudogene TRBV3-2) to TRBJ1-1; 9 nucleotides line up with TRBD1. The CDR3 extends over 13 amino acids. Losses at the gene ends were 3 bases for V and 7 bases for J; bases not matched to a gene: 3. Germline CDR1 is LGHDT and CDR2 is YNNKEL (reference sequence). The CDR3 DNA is TGTGCCAGCAGCCAGGGGACAGGGATTGAAGCTTTCTTT. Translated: CASSQGTGIEAFF.

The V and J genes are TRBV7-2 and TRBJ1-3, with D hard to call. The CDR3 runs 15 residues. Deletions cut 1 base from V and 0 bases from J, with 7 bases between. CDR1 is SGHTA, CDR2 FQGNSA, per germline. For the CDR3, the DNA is TGTGCCAGCAGCTTAGGAGGGTTCTCTGGAAACACCATATATTTT. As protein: CASSLGGFSGNTIYF.

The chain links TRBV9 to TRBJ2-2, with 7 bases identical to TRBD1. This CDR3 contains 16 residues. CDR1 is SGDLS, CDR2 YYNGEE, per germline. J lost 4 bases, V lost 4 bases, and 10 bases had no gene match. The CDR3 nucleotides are TGTGCCAGCAGCTCCGTAGTAGGGACAGCCACCGGGGAGCTGTTTTTT. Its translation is CASSSVVGTATGELFF.

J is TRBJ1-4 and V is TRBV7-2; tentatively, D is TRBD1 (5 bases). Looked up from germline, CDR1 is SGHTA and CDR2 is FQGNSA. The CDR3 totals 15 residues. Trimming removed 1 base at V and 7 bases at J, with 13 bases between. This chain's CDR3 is CASSLGGPAGEKLFF. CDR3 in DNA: TGTGCCAGCAGCTTAGGGGGCCCGGCTGGTGAAAAACTGTTTTTT.

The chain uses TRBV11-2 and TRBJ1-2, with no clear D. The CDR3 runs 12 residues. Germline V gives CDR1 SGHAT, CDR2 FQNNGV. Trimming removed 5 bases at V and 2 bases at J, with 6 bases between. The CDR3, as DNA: TGTGCCAGCAGCACCGGGAACTATGGCTACACCTTC. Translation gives CASSTGNYGYTF.

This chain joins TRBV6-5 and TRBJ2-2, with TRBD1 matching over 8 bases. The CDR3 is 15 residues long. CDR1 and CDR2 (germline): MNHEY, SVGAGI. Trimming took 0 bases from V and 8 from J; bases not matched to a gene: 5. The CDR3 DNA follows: TGTGCCAGCAGTTACTCGTCAGGGGGCCTGGGGGAGCTGTTTTTT. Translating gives CASSYSSGGLGELFF.

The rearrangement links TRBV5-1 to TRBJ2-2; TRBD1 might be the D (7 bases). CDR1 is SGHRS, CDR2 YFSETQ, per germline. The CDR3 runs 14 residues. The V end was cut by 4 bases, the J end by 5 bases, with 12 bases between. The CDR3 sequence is CASSDQGGTGELFF. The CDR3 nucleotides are TGCGCCAGCAGCGATCAGGGGGGAACCGGGGAGCTGTTTTTT. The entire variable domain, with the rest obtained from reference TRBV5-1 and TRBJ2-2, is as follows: KAGVTQTPRYLIKTRGQQVTLSCSPISGHRSVSWYQQTPGQGLQFLFEYFSETQRNKGNFPGRFSGRQFSNSRSEMNVSTLELGDSALYLCASSDQGGTGELFFGEGSRLTVL.